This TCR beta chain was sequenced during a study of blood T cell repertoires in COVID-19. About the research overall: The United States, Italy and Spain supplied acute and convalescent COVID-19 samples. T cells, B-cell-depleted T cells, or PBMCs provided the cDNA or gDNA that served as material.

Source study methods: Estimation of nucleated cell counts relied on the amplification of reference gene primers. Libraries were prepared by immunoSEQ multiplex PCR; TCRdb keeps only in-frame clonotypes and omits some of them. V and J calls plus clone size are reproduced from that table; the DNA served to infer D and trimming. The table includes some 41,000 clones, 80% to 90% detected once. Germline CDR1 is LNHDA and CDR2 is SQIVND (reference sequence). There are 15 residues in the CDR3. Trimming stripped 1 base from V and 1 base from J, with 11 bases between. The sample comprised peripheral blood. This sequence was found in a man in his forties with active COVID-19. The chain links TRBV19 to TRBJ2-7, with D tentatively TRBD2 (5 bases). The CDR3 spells CASSIGGQASYEQYF. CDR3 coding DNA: TGTGCCAGTAGTATAGGAGGGCAGGCGTCCTACGAGCAGTACTTC.